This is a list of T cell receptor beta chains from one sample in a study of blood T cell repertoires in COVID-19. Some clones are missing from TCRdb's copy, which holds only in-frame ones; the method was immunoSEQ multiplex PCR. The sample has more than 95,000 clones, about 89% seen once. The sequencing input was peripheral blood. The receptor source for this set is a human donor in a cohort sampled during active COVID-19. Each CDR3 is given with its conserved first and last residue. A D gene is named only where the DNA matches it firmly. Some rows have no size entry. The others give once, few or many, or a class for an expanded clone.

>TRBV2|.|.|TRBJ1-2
CASSDLPYGYTF
TGTGCCAGCAGTGATCTGCCCTACGGCTACACCTTC
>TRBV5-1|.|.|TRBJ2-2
CASSQGRGGTGELFF
TGCGCCAGCAGCCAGGGCAGGGGCGGCACCGGGGAGCTGTTTTTT
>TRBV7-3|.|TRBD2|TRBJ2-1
CASGRRGAEQFF
TGTGCCAGCGGTCGGCGGGGGGCCGAGCAGTTCTTC
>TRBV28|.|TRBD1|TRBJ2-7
CASSTRTSGGEQYF
TGTGCCAGCAGTACACGAACATCAGGGGGCGAGCAGTACTTC
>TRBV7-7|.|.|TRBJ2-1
CASSSGDDSYNEQFF
TGTGCTAGCAGCTCGGGGGACGACTCCTACAATGAGCAGTTCTTC
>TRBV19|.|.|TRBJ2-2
CASSIDLSGEAGIGTGELFF
TGTGCCAGTAGTATAGATCTATCGGGGGAGGCAGGGATAGGCACCGGGGAGCTGTTTTTT
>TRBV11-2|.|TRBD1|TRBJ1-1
CASSSTGRTEAFF
TGTGCCAGCAGCTCGACAGGGCGGACTGAAGCTTTCTTT
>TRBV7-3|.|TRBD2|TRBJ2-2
CASSSRGGNTGELFF
TGTGCCAGCAGCTCCCGGGGGGGGAACACCGGGGAGCTGTTTTTT
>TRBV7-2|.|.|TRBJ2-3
CASSPRGDTQYF
TGTGCCAGCAGCCCGCGGGGAGATACGCAGTATTTT
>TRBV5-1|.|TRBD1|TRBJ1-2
CASSSGTENGYTF
TGCGCCAGCAGCTCCGGGACAGAGAATGGCTACACCTTC
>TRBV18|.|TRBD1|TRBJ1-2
CASSPLDRDYGYTF
TGTGCCAGCTCACCACTAGACAGGGACTATGGCTACACCTTC
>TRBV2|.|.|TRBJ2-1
CASSGRGFEQFF
TGTGCCAGCAGCGGAAGGGGCTTTGAGCAGTTCTTC
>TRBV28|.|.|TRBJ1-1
CASSFLRATEAFF
TGTGCCAGCAGTTTCCTCAGGGCCACTGAAGCTTTCTTT
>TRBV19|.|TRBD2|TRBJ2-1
CASAGTRNEQFF
TGTGCCAGCGCCGGGACTAGAAATGAGCAGTTCTTC
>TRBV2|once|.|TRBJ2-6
CASRYGTPNVLTF
TGTGCCAGCAGATACGGGACACCCAACGTCCTGACTTTC
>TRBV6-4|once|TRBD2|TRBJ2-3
CASSRDYKHTDTQYF
TGTGCCAGCAGTCGGGACTACAAGCACACAGATACGCAGTATTTT
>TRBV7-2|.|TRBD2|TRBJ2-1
CASSLEFRLAGRVEQFF
TGTGCCAGCAGCTTAGAGTTCCGACTAGCCGGGAGGGTTGAGCAGTTCTTC
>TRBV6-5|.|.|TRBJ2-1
CASSYNRGGVAGEQFF
TGTGCCAGCAGTTATAACAGGGGAGGTGTAGCCGGTGAGCAGTTCTTC
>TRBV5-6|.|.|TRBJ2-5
CASSRRAYETQYF
TGTGCCAGCAGCCGTAGAGCTTACGAGACCCAGTACTTC
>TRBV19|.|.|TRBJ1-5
CASSYQDGKNQPQHF
TGTGCCAGTAGTTATCAGGACGGGAAGAATCAGCCCCAGCATTTT
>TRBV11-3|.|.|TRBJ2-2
CASSSTRSGELFF
TGTGCCAGCAGCTCGACTAGATCCGGGGAGCTGTTTTTT
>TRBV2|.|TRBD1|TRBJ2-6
CASSGGQGVSRANVLTF
TGTGCCAGCAGTGGCGGACAGGGGGTCTCTAGGGCCAACGTCCTGACTTTC
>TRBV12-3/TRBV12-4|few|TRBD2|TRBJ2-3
CASRGRDLYTQYF
TGTGCCAGCAGGGGGAGGGACTTATATACGCAGTATTTT
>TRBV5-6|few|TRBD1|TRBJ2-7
CASSLGDRRYEQYF
TGTGCCAGCAGCTTGGGGGACAGGCGCTACGAGCAGTACTTC
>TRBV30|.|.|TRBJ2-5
CAWSPAQETQYF
TGTGCCTGGAGCCCAGCGCAAGAGACCCAGTACTTC